This T cell receptor (beta chain) was captured by sequencing in a study of T-cell reconstitution after alpha-beta-depleted transplantation in children. CDR3 length: 16 amino acids. Per germline, CDR1 MNHEY and CDR2 SMNVEV (reference sequence). Trimming at V came to 6 bases and at J to 11 bases, leaving 20 bases not matched to a gene. This clonotype was counted ten times or more. Preparation of the TCRbeta library involved a method that used unique molecular identifiers. TCRdb re-called the PCR reads with MiXCR, one entry per CDR3 protein. The table shows roughly 200,000 distinct CDR3 sequences, with about 15% occurring only once.

This clonotype originated in a human donor who donated a stem cell graft to a child with acute lymphoblastic leukemia. The sample here was PBMCs from the stem cell graft donor, taken from the stem cell graft. The V and J genes are TRBV27 and TRBJ1-1; 8 nucleotides line up with TRBD1. This chain's CDR3 is CASSPGFSGGSVDAFF. CDR3 bases: TGTGCCAGCAGCCCCGGGTTCTCAGGGGGCAGTGTGGATGCTTTCTTT.